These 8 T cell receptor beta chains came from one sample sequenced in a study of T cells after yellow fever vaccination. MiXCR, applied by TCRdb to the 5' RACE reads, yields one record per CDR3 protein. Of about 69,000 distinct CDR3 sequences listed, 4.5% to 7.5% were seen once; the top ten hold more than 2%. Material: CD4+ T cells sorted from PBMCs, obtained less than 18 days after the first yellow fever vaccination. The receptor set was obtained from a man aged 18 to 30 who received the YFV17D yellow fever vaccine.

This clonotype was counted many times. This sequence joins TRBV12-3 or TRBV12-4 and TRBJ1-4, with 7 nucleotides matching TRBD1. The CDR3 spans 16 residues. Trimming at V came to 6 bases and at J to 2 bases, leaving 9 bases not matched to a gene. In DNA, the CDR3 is TGTGCCAGCAGGCGGGGACAGTTAGTGACTAATGAAAAACTGTTTTTT. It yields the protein CASRRGQLVTNEKLFF.

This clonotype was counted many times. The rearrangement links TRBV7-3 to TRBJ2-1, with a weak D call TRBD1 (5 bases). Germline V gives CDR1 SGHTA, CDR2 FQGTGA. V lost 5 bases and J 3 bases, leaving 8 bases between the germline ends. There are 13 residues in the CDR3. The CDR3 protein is CASSADSYNEQFF. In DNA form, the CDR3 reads TGTGCCAGCAGCGCAGACAGCTACAATGAGCAGTTCTTC.

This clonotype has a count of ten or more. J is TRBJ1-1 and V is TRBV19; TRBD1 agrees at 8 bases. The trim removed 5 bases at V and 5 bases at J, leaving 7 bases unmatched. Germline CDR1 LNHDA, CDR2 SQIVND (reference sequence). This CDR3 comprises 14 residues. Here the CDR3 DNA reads TGTGCCAGTAGTCCCCAACGGACAGGGACTGAAGCTTTCTTT. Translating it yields CASSPQRTGTEAFF.

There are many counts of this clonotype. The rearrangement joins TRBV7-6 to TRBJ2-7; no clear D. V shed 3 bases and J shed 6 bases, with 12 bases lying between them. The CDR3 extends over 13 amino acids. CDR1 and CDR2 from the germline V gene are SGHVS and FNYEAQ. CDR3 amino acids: CASSLGQDREQYF. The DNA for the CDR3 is TGTGCCAGCAGCTTGGGCCAGGATCGCGAGCAGTACTTC.

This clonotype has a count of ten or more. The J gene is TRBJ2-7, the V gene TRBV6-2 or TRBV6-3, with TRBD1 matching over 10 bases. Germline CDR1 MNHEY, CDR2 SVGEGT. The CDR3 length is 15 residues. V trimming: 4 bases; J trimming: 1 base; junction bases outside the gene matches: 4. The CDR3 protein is CASSSWDRGSYEQYV. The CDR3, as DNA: TGTGCCAGCAGTTCCTGGGACAGGGGTTCCTACGAGCAGTACGTC.

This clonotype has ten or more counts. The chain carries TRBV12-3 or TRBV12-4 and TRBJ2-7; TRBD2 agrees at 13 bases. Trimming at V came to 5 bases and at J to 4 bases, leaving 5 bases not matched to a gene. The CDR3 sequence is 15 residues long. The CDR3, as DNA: TGTGCCAGCAGTCTTCGACTAGCGGGGGGATACGAGCAGTACTTC. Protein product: CASSLRLAGGYEQYF.

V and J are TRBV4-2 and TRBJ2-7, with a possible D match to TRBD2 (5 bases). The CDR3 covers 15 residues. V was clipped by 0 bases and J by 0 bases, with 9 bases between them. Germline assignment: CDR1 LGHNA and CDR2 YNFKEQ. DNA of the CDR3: TGTGCCAGCAGCCAAGATCTCCGGGGCTCCTACGAGCAGTACTTC. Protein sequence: CASSQDLRGSYEQYF.

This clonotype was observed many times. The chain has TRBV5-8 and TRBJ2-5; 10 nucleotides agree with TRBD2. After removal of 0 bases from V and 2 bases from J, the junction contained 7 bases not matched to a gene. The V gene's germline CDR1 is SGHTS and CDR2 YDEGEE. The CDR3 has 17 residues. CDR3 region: CASSLGLAGETQETQYF. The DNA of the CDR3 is TGTGCCAGCAGCTTGGGGCTAGCGGGGGAAACGCAAGAGACCCAGTACTTC.